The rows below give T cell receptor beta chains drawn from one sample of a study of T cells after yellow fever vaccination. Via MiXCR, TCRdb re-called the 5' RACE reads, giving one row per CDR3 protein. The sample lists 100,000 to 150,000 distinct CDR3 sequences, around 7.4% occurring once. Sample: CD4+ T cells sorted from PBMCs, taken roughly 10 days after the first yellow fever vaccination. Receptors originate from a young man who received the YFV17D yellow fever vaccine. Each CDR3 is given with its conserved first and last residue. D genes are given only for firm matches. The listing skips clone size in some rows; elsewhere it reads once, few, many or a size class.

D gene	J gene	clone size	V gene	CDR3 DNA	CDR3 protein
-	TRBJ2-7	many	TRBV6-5	TGTGCCAGCAGTTACAGGGCATCCTACGAGCAGTACTTC	CASSYRASYEQYF
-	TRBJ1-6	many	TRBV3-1	TGTGCCAGCAGCCCGCGGGTCTATAATTCACCCCTCCACTTT	CASSPRVYNSPLHF
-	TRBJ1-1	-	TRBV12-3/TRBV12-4	TGTGCCTTCAGTTTAGCCCGCAGCTTAGCCAGGGGACGAACTGAAGCTTTCTTT	CAFSLARSLARGRTEAFF
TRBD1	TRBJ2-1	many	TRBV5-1	TGCGCCAGCAGCTTGGGAGCAGGGGGCGCGGAGCAGTTCTTC	CASSLGAGGAEQFF
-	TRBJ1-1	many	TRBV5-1	TGCGCCAGCAGCCGCAGGGGACCGACTGCGAACACTGAAGCTTTCTTT	CASSRRGPTANTEAFF
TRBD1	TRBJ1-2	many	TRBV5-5	TGTGCCAGCAGCCTGGGACAGCCTGTAGGGTATGGCTACACCTTC	CASSLGQPVGYGYTF
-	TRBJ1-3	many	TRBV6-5	TGTGCCAGCAGTTACTCCGGGTTAGCTGGAAACACCATATATTTT	CASSYSGLAGNTIYF
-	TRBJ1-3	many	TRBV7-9	TGTGCCAGCAGCAGTATACGCCCGGGACGGCTCTCGGGAAACACCATATATTTT	CASSSIRPGRLSGNTIYF
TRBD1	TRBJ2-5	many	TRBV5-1	TGCGCCAGCAGCCGCGGACAGGGCCAAATTAACCAAGAGACCCAGTACTTC	CASSRGQGQINQETQYF
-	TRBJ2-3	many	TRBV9	TGTGCCAGCAGCGACAGAAACACAGATACGCAGTATTTT	CASSDRNTDTQYF
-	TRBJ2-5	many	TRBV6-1	TGTGCCAGCAGTGTAGATTATCTTGGGACCCAGTACTTC	CASSVDYLGTQYF
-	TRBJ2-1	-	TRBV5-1	TGCGCCAGCACTCGGGTTCCTCAGCCAGAATATGAGCAGTTCTTC	CASTRVPQPEYEQFF
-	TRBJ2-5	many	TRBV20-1	TGCAGTGCTAGAGTCCAAGAGACCCAGTACTTC	CSARVQETQYF
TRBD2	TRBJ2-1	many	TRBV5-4	TGTGCCAGCTCTCCTGGACTAGACGGCTCCTACAATGAGCAGTTCTTC	CASSPGLDGSYNEQFF
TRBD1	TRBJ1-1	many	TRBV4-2	TGTGCCAGCGGTAAGGGACAGGGGGGATCTGAAGCTTTCTTT	CASGKGQGGSEAFF
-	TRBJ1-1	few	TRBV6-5	TGTGCCAGCAGCCTCCCCCTCAGGGCTTTCACTGAAGCTTTCTTT	CASSLPLRAFTEAFF
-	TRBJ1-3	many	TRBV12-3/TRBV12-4	TGTGCCAGCAGTTTTAGGGTGGCTGGGGGGCGCGAAAACACCATATATTTT	CASSFRVAGGRENTIYF
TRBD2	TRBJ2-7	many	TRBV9	TGTGCCAGCAGCTCAGGGCAGCGGGGATCCTACGAGCAGTACTTC	CASSSGQRGSYEQYF